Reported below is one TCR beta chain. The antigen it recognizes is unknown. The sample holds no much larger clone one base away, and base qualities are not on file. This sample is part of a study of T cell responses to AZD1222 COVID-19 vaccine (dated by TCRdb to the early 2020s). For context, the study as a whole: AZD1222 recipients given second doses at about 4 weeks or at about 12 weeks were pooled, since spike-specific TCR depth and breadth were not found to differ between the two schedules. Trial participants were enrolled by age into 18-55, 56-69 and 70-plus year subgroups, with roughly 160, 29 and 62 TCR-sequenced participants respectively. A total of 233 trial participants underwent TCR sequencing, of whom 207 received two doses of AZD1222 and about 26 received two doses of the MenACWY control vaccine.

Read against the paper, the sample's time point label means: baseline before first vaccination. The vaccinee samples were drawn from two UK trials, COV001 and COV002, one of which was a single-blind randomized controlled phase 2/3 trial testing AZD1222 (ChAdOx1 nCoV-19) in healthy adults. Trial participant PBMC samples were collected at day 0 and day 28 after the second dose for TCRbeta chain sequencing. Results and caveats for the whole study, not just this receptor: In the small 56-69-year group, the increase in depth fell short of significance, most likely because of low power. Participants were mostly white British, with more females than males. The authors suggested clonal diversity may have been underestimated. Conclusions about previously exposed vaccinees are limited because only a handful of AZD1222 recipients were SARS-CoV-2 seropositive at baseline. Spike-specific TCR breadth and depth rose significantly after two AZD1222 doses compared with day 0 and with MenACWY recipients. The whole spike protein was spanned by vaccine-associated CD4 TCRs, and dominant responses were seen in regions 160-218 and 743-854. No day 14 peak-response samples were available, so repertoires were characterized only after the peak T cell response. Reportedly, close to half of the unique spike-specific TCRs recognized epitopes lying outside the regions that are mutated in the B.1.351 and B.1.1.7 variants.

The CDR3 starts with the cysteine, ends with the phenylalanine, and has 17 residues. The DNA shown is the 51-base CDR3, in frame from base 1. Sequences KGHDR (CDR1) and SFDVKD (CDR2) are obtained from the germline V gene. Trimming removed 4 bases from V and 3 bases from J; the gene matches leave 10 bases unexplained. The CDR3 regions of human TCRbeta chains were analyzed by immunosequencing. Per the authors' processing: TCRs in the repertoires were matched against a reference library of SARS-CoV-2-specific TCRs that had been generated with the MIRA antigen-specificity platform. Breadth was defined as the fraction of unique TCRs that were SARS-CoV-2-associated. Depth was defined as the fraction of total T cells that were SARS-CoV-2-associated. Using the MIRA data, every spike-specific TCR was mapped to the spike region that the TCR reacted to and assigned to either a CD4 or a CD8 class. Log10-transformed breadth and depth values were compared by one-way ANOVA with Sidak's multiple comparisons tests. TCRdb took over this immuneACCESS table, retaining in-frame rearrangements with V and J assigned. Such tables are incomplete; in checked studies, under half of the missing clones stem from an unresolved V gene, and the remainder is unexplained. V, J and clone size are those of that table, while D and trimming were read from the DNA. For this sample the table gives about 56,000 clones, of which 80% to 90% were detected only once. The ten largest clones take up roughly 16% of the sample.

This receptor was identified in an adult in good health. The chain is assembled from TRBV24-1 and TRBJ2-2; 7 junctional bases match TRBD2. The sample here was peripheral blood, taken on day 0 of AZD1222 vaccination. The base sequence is TGTGCCACCAGTGACCTCCAACGGGGAGGGGACACCGGGGAGCTGTTTTTT. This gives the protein CATSDLQRGGDTGELFF.